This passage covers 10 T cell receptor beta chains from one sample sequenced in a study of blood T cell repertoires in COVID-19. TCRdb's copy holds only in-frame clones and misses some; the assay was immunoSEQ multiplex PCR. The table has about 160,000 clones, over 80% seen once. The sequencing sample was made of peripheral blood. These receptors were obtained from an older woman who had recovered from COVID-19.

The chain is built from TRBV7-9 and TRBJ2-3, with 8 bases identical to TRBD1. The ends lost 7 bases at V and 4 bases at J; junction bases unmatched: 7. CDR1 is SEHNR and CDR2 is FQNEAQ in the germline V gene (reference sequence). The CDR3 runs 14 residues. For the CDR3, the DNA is TGTGCCAGCACCGGGACAGGTCCACCAGATACGCAGTATTTT. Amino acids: CASTGTGPPDTQYF. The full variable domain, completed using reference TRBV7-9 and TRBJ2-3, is DTGVSQNPRHKITKRGQNVTFRCDPISEHNRLYWYRQTLGQGPEFLTYFQNEAQLEKSRLLSDRFSAERPKGSFSTLEIQRTEQGDSAMYLCASTGTGPPDTQYFGPGTRLTVL.

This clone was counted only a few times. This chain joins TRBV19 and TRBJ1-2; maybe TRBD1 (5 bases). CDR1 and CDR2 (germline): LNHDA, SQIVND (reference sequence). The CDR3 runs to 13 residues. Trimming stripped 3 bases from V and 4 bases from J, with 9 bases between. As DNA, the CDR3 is TGTGCCAGTAGTATGGGAGGGACCTATGGCTACACCTTC. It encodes CASSMGGTYGYTF.

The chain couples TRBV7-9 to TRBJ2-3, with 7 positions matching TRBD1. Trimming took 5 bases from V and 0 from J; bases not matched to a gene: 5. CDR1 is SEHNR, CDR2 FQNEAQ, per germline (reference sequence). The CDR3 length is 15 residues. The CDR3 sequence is CASSPQGSSTDTQYF. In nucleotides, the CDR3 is TGTGCCAGCAGCCCACAGGGGTCTAGCACAGATACGCAGTATTTT.

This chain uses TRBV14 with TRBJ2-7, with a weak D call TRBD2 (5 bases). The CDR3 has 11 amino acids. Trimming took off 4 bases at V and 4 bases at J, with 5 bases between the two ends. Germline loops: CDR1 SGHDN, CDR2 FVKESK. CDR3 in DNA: TGTGCCAGCAGCCCGGGATACGAGCAGTACTTC. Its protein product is CASSPGYEQYF.

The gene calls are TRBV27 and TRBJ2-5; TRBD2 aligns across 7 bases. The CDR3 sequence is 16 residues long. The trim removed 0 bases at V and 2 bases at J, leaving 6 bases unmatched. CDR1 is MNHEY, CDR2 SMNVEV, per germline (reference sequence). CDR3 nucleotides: TGTGCCAGCAGTTTATCGATCTGGGGGGGGCAAGAGACCCAGTACTTC. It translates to CASSLSIWGGQETQYF.

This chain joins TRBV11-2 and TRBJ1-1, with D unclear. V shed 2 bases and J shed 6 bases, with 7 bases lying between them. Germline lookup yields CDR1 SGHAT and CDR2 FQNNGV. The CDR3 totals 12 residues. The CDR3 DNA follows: TGTGCCAGCAGCTTAAGGGAGGCTGAAGCTTTCTTT. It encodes CASSLREAEAFF. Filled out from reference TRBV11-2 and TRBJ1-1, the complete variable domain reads EAGVAQSPRYKIIEKRQSVAFWCNPISGHATLYWYQQILGQGPKLLIQFQNNGVVDDSQLPKDRFSAERLKGVDSTLKIQPAKLEDSAVYLCASSLREAEAFFGQGTRLTVV.

CDR3 nucleotide sequence: TGTGCCAGCAGCCACGGAGGGGGAGGGGAGACCCAGTACTTC. This sequence encodes CASSHGGGGETQYF. The rearrangement links TRBV6-2 or TRBV6-3 to TRBJ2-5, with a weak D call TRBD2 (7 bases). This CDR3 contains 14 residues. Trimming cost V 6 bases and J 5 bases, with 16 bases left between them. The germline V gene has CDR1 MNHEY and CDR2 SVGEGT.

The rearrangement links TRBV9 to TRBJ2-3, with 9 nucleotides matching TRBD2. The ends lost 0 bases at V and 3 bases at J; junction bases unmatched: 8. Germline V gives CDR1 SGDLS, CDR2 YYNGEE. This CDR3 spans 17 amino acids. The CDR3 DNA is TGTGCCAGCAGCGTAGGAGTTGCGGGGGGGCCGACAGATACGCAGTATTTT. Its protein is CASSVGVAGGPTDTQYF. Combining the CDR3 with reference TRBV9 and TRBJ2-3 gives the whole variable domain DSGVTQTPKHLITATGQRVTLRCSPRSGDLSVYWYQQSLDQGLQFLIQYYNGEERAKGNILERFSAQQFPDLHSELNLSSLELGDSALYFCASSVGVAGGPTDTQYFGPGTRLTVL.

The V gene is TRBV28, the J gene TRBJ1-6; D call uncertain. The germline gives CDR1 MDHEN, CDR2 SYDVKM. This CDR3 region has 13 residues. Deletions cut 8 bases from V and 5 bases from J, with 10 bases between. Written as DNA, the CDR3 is TGTGCCAGCCGATACACCAATAATTCACCCCTCCACTTT. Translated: CASRYTNNSPLHF.

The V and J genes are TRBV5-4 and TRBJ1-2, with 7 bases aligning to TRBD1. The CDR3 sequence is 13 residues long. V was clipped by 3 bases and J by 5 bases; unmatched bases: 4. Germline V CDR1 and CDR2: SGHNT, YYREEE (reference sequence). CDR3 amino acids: CASSSTGEYGYTF. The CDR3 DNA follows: TGTGCCAGCAGCTCCACAGGGGAATATGGCTACACCTTC.